The source of this T cell receptor (beta chain) is a study of blood T cell repertoires in COVID-19. Study-level information: Sites in the United States, Italy and Spain provided acute and convalescent COVID-19 samples. T cells, B-cell-depleted T cells, or PBMCs provided the cDNA or gDNA that served as material.

Germline CDR1 is MNHEY and CDR2 is SMNVEV (reference sequence). CDR3 length: 16 amino acids. Trimming removed 0 bases from V and 0 bases from J, with 9 bases in between. Per the original data handling: For nucleated cells, counts were estimated from reference gene primer amplification. Only in-frame clones appear in the TCRdb table, and some are missing; sequencing was by immunoSEQ multiplex PCR. That table is the source of V, J and clone size, and D and trimming were worked out from the DNA. The sample shows some 40,000 clones, about 88% of them seen only once. The clonotype comes from a human donor in a cohort sampled during active COVID-19. The V gene is TRBV27, the J gene TRBJ1-5; a possible D gene is TRBD1 (6 bases). Sequenced sample: peripheral blood. The CDR3 sequence: CASSLSGQNSNQPQHF. The CDR3 DNA reads as TGTGCCAGCAGTTTATCTGGACAGAATAGCAATCAGCCCCAGCATTTT.